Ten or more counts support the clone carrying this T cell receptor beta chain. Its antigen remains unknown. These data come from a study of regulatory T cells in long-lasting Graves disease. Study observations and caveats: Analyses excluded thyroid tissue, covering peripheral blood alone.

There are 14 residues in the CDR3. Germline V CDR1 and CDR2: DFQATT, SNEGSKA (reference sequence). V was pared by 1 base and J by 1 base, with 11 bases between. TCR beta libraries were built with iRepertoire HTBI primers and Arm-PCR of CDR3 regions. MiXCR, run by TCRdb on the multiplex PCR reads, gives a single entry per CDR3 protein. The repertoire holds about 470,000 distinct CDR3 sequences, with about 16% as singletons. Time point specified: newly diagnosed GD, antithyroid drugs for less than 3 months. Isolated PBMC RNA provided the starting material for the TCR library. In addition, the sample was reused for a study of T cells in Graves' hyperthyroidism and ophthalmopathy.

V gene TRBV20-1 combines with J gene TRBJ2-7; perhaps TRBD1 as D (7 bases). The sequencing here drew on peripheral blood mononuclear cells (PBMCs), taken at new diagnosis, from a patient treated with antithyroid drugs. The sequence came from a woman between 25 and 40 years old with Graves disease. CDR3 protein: CSARGGDRSYEQYF. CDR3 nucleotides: TGCAGTGCTAGAGGGGGGGACAGATCCTACGAGCAGTACTTC.